The TCR beta chain under discussion was sequenced for a study of blood T cell repertoires in COVID-19. Study as a whole: Samples representing acute and convalescent COVID-19 were sourced from the United States, Italy and Spain. T cells, B-cell-depleted T cells, or PBMCs provided the cDNA or gDNA that served as material.

Measured with immunoSEQ multiplex PCR; TCRdb has only the in-frame clones, and not every one. The sample contains 200,000 to 250,000 clones, roughly four fifths of which appear only once. Residents of 24 US areas, aged about 18 to 95 years, made up the participants. Grouping used clinical history reported by participants in a survey and questionnaire. Trimming stripped 6 bases from V and 4 bases from J, with 18 bases between. CDR3 length: 15 amino acids. Germline CDR1 reads SGHTA; CDR2 reads FQGNSA. Sequencing was done on a sample of PBMCs or T cells enriched from blood (not recorded which). The genes are TRBV7-2 and TRBJ1-2; maybe TRBD1 (6 bases). This clonotype was sampled from a man aged 55 to 69 who had recovered from COVID-19. DNA for the CDR3: TGTGCCAGCAGGGCCGGGACAACACACAGCTATGGCTACACCTTC. Its translation is CASRAGTTHSYGYTF.